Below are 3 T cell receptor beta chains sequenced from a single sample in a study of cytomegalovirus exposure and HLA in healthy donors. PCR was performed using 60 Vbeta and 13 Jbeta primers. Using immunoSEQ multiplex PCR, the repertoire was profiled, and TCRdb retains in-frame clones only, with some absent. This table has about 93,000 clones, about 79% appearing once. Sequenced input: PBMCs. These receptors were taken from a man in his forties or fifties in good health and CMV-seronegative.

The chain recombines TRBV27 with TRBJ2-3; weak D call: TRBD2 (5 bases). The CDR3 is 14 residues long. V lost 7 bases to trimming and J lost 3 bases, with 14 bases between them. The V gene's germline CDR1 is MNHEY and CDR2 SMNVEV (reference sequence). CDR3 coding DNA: TGTGCCAGCACTCCCCAGAGCGGTACAGATACGCAGTATTTT. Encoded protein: CASTPQSGTDTQYF.

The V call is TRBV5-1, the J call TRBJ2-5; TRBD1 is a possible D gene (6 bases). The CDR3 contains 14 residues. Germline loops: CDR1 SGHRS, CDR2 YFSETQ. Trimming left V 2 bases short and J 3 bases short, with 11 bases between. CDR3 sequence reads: CASSFGQNEETQYF. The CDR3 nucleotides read TGCGCCAGCAGCTTCGGACAGAATGAAGAGACCCAGTACTTC.

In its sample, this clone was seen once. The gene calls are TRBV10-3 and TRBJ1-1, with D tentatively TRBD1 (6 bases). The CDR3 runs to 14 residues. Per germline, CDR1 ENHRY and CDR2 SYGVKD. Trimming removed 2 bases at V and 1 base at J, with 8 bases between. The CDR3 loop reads CAISEKQGNTEAFF. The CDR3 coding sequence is TGTGCCATCAGTGAGAAACAGGGGAACACTGAAGCTTTCTTT.